These 5 T cell receptor beta chains share one sample of origin, sequenced in a study of shared clonotypes between healthy human individuals. Some clones are missing from TCRdb's copy, which holds only in-frame ones; the method was immunoSEQ multiplex PCR. The data show around 550,000 clones, less than 96% seen once. What was sequenced was naive CD4+ T cells sorted from blood. As for subset: CD45RA+ positively selected. The receptors were gathered from a woman aged 30 to 39 in good health.

This clone has more than one count but fewer than ten. The same CDR3 arises from other DNA sequences in this sample as well. The chain links TRBV28 to TRBJ1-1; no firm D call. The CDR3 covers 12 residues. From germline, CDR1 is MDHEN and CDR2 SYDVKM. Trimming took 6 bases from V and 1 from J, leaving 6 bases between them. The CDR3 DNA sequence: TGTGCCAGCAGGGAAAGGAACACTGAAGCTTTCTTT. Encoded protein: CASRERNTEAFF.

The CDR3: CAWSPGVQGGYTF. As DNA, the CDR3 is TGTGCCTGGAGCCCGGGCGTCCAGGGAGGCTACACCTTC. The gene calls are TRBV30 and TRBJ1-2; D perhaps matches TRBD1 (5 bases). V was trimmed by 3 bases and J by 8 bases, leaving 16 bases between them. Germline lookup yields CDR1 GTSNPN and CDR2 SVGIG (reference sequence). This CDR3 is built from 13 residues.

In its sample, this clone was seen once. For the CDR3, the DNA is TGTGCCAGCAGCTTAAACCCATCGAGCACCGGGGAGCTGTTTTTT. As protein: CASSLNPSSTGELFF. This chain uses TRBV7-3 with TRBJ2-2; D gene uncertain. Trimming took off 1 base at V and 4 bases at J, with 10 bases between the two ends. The V gene's germline CDR1 is SGHTA and CDR2 FQGTGA. The CDR3 spans 15 residues.

To note about this clone: This sample also contains other DNA sequences that code for the same CDR3. The J gene is TRBJ2-3, the V gene TRBV19, with 11 bases that match TRBD2. The CDR3 has 15 residues. With V trimmed by 2 bases and J by 4 bases, 2 bases remained unmatched. Germline V gene lookup returns CDR1 LNHDA and CDR2 SQIVND (reference sequence). CDR3 protein: CASSILAGGADTQYF. The DNA of the CDR3 is TGTGCCAGTAGTATACTAGCGGGAGGAGCAGATACGCAGTATTTT. The whole variable domain, filled in from reference TRBV19 and TRBJ2-3, reads DGGITQSPKYLFRKEGQNVTLSCEQNLNHDAMYWYRQDPGQGLRLIYYSQIVNDFQKGDIAEGYSVSREKKESFPLTVTSAQKNPTAFYLCASSILAGGADTQYFGPGTRLTVL.

The table lists this clone with a count of one. This sequence joins TRBV9 and TRBJ2-7; 8 nucleotides line up with TRBD1. This CDR3 has 14 residues. V was pared by 4 bases and J by 3 bases, with 6 bases of the junction left unmatched. The germline CDR1 and CDR2 sequences are SGDLS and YYNGEE. CDR3 protein: CASSPGQGFYEQYF. The CDR3 coding sequence is TGTGCCAGCAGCCCAGGACAGGGTTTCTACGAGCAGTACTTC.